Listed below are T cell receptor beta chains from one sample, sequenced in a study of T-cell reconstitution after alpha-beta-depleted transplantation in children. Each CDR3 protein gets one entry after TCRdb re-called the PCR reads with MiXCR. The table has fewer than 500,000 distinct CDR3 sequences, over 40% seen once. Sequenced material: PBMCs, taken before TCRalphabeta/CD19-depleted stem cell transplant. These receptors came from a girl aged 2-10 years with aplastic anemia, due to receive a stem cell transplant. CDR3s include the opening cysteine and the closing phenylalanine or tryptophan. The D gene is left open where the match is weak. Expanded clones are given a class, and other clones once, few, many or no size at all.

CDR3 length,J gene,clone size,D gene,V gene,CDR3 protein,CDR3 DNA
15,TRBJ2-1,-,TRBD2,TRBV5-1,CASNRAGGSYNEQFF,TGCGCCAGCAACAGAGCGGGAGGGTCCTACAATGAGCAGTTCTTC
11,TRBJ2-7,few,-,TRBV25-1,CASSVEYEQYF,TGTGCCAGCAGTGTTGAGTACGAGCAGTACTTC
13,TRBJ2-3,few,-,TRBV7-2,CASSFSDTDTQYF,TGTGCCAGCAGCTTCTCCGACACAGATACGCAGTATTTT
15,TRBJ2-2,once,-,TRBV27,CASSLSGGPTGELFF,TGTGCCAGCAGCCTGTCGGGGGGCCCCACCGGGGAGCTGTTTTTT
14,TRBJ2-3,few,-,TRBV29-1,CSGHRGASTDTQYF,TGCAGCGGTCATAGGGGGGCTAGCACAGATACGCAGTATTTT
15,TRBJ1-1,few,-,TRBV11-2,CASSLDGGARGGAFF,TGTGCCAGCAGCTTGGATGGGGGCGCGCGGGGGGGAGCTTTCTTT
13,TRBJ2-3,many,-,TRBV29-1,CSVLGPLTDTQYF,TGCAGCGTTCTGGGACCCCTCACAGATACGCAGTATTTT
16,TRBJ1-2,-,TRBD1,TRBV7-3,CASSFTSLDRVYGYTF,TGTGCCAGCAGCTTTACCTCTTTGGACAGGGTCTATGGCTACACCTTC
14,TRBJ1-2,-,TRBD1,TRBV28,CASRVQGILDGYTF,TGTGCCAGCAGGGTACAGGGGATTCTCGATGGCTACACCTTC
11,TRBJ1-2,-,-,TRBV3-1,CASSRLDGYTF,TGTGCCAGCAGCCGCCTTGATGGCTACACCTTC
15,TRBJ2-1,once,-,TRBV12-3/TRBV12-4,CASSPRGLPYNEQFF,TGTGCCAGCAGTCCAAGGGGACTTCCCTACAATGAGCAGTTCTTC